The clone carrying this TCR beta chain was seen just once. Produced via immunoSEQ multiplex PCR; TCRdb's table is partial and in-frame only. The table shows around 76,000 clones, with approximately 77% occurring only once. These data belong to a study of blood T cell repertoires in COVID-19. From germline, CDR1 is SEHNR and CDR2 FQNEAQ (reference sequence). Trimming removed 2 bases from V and 2 bases from J; junction bases left unmatched: 5. The CDR3 runs to 15 residues. The sequence was obtained from a woman aged 70 to 79 with acute or convalescent COVID-19. J is TRBJ2-5 and V is TRBV7-9; 7 bases are a match to TRBD1. The sequencing sample was made of peripheral blood. CDR3 sequence (DNA): TGTGCCAGCAGCTTAAGGTTGGGACAGCAAGAGACCCAGTACTTC. It is translated as CASSLRLGQQETQYF.